This TCR beta chain is drawn from a study of blood T cell repertoires in COVID-19. TCRdb's copy holds only in-frame clones and misses some; the assay was immunoSEQ multiplex PCR. The repertoire holds under 350,000 clones, with 85% to 90% as singletons. Germline CDR1 is MNHNS and CDR2 is SASEGT. CDR3 size: 18 residues. V shed 0 bases and J 4 bases; nucleotides not matched to a gene: 12. The chain uses TRBV6-1 and TRBJ2-1; 7 positions match TRBD1. Specimen: PBMCs or T cells enriched from blood (not recorded which). The clonotype originates from an older woman who had recovered from COVID-19. In DNA form, the CDR3 reads TGTGCCAGCAGTGAAGCTTATACCGGGACAGCGAATTACAATGAGCAGTTCTTC. It specifies CASSEAYTGTANYNEQFF.